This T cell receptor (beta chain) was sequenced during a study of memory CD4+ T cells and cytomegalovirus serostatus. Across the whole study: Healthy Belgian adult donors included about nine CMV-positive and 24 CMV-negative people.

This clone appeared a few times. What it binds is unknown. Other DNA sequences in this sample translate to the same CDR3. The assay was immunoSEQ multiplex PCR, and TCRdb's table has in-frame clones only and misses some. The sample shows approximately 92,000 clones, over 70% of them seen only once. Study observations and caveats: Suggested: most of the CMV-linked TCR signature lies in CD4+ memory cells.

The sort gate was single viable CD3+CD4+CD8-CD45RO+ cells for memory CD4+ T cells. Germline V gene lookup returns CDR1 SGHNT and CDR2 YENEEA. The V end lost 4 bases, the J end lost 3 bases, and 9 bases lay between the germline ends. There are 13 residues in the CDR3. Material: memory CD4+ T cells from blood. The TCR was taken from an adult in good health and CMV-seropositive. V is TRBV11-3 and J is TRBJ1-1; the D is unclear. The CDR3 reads CASSSSDDTEAFF. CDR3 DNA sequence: TGTGCCAGCAGCTCTTCAGATGACACTGAAGCTTTCTTT.